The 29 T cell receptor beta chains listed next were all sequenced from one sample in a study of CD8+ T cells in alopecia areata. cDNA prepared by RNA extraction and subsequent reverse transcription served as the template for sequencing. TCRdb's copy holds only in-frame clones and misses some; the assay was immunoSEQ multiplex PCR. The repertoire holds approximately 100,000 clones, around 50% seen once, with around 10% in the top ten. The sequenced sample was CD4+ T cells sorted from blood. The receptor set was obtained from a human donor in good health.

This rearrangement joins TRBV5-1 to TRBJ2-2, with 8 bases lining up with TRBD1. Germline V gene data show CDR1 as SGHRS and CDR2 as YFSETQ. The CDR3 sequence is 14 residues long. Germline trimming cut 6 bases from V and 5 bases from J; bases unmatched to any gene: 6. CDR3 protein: CASIENRGTGELFF. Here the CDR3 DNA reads TGCGCCAGCATCGAAAACAGGGGGACCGGGGAGCTGTTTTTT.

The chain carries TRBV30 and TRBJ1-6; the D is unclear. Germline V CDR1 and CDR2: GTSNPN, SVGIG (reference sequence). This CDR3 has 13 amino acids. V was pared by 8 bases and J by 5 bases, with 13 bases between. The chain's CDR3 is CAVADSHNSPLHF. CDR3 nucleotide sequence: TGTGCCGTCGCAGATTCACATAATTCACCCCTCCACTTT. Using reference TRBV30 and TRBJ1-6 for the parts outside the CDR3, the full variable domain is SQTIHQWPATLVQPVGSPLSLECTVEGTSNPNLYWYRQAAGRGLQLLFYSVGIGQISSEVPQNLSASRPQDRQFILSSKKLLLSDSGFYLCAVADSHNSPLHFGNGTRLTVT.

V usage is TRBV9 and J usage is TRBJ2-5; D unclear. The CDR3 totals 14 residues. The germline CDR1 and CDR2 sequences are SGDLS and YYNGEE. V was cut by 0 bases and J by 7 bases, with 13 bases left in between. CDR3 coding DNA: TGTGCCAGCAGCGTAGGAAGTCTAGGCGGGACCCAGTACTTC. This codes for CASSVGSLGGTQYF.

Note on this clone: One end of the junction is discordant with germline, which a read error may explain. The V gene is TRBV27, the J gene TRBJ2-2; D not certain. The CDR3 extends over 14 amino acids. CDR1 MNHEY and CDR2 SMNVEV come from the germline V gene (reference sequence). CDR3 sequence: CASSLSLNSGELFF. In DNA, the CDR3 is TGTGCCAGCAGTTTATCGCTCAACAGCGGGGAGCTGTTTTTT.

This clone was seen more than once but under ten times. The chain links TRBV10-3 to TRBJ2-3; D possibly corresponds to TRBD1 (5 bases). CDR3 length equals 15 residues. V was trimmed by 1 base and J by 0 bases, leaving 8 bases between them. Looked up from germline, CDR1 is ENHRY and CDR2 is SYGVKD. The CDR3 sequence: CAISEWGSSTDTQYF. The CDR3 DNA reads TGTGCCATCAGTGAGTGGGGCTCTAGCACAGATACGCAGTATTTT.

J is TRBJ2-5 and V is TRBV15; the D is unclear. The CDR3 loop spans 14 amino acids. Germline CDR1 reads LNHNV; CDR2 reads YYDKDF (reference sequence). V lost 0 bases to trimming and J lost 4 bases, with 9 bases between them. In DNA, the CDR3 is TGTGCCACCAGCAGAGATTCAAGCTCAGAGACCCAGTACTTC. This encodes CATSRDSSSETQYF.

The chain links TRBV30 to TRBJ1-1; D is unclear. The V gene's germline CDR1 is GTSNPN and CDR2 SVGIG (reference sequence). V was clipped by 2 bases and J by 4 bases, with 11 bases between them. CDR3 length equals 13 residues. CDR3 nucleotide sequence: TGTGCCTGGAGTAAGGTGCCCGGCACTGAAGCTTTCTTT. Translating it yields CAWSKVPGTEAFF.

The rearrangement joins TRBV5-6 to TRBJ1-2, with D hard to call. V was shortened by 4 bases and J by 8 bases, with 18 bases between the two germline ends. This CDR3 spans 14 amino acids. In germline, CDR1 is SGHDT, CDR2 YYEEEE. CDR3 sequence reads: CASSPQWISGGYTF. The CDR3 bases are TGTGCCAGCAGCCCGCAGTGGATTTCCGGGGGCTACACCTTC.

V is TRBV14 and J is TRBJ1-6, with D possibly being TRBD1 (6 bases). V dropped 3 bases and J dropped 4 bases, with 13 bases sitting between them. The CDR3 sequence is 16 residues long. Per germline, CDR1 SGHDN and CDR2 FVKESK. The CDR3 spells CASSHTGRSYNSPLHF. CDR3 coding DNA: TGTGCCAGCAGCCATACAGGGAGATCATATAATTCACCCCTCCACTTT. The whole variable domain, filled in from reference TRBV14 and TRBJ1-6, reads EAGVTQFPSHSVIEKGQTVTLRCDPISGHDNLYWYRRVMGKEIKFLLHFVKESKQDESGMPNNRFLAERTGGTYSTLKVQPAELEDSGVYFCASSHTGRSYNSPLHFGNGTRLTVT.

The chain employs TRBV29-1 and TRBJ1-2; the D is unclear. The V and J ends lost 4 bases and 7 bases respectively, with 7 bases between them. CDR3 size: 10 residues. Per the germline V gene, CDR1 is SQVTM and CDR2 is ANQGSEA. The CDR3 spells CSVGGLGYTF. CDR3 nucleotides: TGCAGCGTTGGAGGGCTTGGCTACACCTTC.

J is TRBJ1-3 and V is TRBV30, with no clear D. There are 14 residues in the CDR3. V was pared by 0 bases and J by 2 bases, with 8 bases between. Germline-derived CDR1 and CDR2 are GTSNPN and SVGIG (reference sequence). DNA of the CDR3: TGTGCCTGGAGTGTATACCGGGCTGGAAACACCATATATTTT. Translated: CAWSVYRAGNTIYF.

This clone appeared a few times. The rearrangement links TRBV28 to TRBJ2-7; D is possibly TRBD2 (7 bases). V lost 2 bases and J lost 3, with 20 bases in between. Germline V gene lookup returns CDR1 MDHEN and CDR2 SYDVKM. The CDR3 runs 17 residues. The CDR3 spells CASSLVLGGPSHYEQYF. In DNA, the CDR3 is TGTGCCAGCAGTTTAGTCCTCGGGGGGCCTTCCCACTACGAGCAGTACTTC.

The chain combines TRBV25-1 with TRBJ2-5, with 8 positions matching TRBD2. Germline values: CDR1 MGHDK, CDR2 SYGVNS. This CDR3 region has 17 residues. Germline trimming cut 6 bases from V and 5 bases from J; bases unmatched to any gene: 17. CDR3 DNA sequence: TGTGCCAGCAGCCTTGGGGGCCCGGGACTAGTAGGCGAGACCCAGTACTTC. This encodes CASSLGGPGLVGETQYF.

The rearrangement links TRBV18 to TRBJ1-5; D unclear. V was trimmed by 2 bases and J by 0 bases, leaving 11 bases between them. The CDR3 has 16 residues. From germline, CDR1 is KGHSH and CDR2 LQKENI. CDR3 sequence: CASSPVWTASNQPQHF. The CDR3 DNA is TGTGCCAGCTCACCAGTTTGGACGGCTAGCAATCAGCCCCAGCATTTT.

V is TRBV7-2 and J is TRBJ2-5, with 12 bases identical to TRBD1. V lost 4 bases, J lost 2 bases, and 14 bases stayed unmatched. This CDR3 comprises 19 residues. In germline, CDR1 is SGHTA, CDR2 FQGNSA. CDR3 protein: CASSSRGDRGRYVQETQYF. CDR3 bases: TGTGCCAGCAGCTCCCGTGGGGACAGGGGGCGATACGTACAAGAGACCCAGTACTTC.

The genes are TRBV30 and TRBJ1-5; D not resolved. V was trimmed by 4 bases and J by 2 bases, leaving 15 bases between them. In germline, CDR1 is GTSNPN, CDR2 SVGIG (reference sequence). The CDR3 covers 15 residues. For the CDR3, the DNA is TGTGCCTGGACTATCAAGTTTAGGGGCAATCAGCCCCAGCATTTT. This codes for CAWTIKFRGNQPQHF.

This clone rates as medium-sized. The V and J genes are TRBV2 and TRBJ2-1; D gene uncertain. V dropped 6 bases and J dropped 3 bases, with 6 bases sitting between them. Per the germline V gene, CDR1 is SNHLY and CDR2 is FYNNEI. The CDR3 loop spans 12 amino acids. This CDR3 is CASSLDYNEQFF. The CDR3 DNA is TGTGCCAGCAGCCTGGACTACAATGAGCAGTTCTTC.

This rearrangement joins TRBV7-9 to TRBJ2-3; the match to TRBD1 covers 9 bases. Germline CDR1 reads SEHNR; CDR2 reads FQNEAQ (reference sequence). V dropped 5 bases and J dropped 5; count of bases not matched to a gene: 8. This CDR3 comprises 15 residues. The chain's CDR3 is CASSPRDRVLDTQYF. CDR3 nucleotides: TGTGCCAGCAGCCCCAGGGACAGGGTTTTAGATACGCAGTATTTT.

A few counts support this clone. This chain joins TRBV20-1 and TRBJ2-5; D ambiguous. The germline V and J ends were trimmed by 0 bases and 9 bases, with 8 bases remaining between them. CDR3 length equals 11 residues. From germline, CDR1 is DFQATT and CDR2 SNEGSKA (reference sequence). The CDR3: CSARDSRAQYF. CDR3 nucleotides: TGCAGTGCTAGAGATAGCCGGGCCCAGTACTTC.

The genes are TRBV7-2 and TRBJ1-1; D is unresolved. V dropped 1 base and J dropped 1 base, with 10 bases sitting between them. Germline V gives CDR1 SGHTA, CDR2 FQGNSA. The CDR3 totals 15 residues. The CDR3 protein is CASSLVADSNTEAFF. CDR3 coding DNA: TGTGCCAGCAGCTTAGTTGCAGATTCGAACACTGAAGCTTTCTTT.

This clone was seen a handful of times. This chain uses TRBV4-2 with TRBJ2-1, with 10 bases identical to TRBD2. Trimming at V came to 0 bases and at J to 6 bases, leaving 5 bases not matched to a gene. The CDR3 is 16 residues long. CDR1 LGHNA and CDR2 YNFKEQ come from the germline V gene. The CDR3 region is CASSQDQRGGRNEQFF. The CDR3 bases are TGTGCCAGCAGCCAAGATCAGCGGGGGGGCCGCAATGAGCAGTTCTTC.

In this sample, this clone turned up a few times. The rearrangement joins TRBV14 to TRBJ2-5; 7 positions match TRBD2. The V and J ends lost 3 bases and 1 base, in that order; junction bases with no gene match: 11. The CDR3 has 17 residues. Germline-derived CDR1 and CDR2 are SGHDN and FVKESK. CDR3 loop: CASSHHRTSRSQETQYF. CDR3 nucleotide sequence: TGTGCCAGCAGCCACCACCGGACTAGTAGGAGCCAAGAGACCCAGTACTTC.

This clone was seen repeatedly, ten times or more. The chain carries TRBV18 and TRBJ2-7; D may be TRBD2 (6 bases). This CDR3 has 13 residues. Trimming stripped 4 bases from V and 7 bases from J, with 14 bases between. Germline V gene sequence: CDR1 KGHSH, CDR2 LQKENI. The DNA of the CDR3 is TGTGCCAGCTCACAGGCCACCGGGGGAGAGCAGTACTTC. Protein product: CASSQATGGEQYF.

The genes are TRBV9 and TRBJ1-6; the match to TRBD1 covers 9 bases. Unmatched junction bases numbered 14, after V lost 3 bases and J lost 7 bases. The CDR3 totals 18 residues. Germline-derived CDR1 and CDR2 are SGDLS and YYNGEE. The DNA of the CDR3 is TGTGCCAGCAGCGGTAGGGAGACAGGGGGTTTGCTCAATTCACCCCTCCACTTT. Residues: CASSGRETGGLLNSPLHF.

The CDR3 region has the DNA TGTGCCAGCGGCAGGCTTAACTATGGCTACACCTTC. Its translation: CASGRLNYGYTF. The chain links TRBV2 to TRBJ1-2; no clear D gene. Germline values: CDR1 SNHLY, CDR2 FYNNEI. CDR3 size: 12 residues. Between the trimmed V and J ends, which lost 8 bases and 1 base, there was a span of 8 bases.

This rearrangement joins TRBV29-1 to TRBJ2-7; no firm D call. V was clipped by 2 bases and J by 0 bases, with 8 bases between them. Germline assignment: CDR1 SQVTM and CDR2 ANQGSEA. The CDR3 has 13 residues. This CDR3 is CSVETSSSYEQYF. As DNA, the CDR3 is TGCAGCGTTGAAACATCGAGCTCCTACGAGCAGTACTTC.

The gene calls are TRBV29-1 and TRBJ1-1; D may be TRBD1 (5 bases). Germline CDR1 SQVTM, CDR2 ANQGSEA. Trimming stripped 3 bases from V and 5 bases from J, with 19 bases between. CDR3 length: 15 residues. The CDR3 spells CSVEYEGREKTEAFF. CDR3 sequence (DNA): TGCAGCGTTGAGTACGAGGGCAGGGAGAAGACTGAAGCTTTCTTT.

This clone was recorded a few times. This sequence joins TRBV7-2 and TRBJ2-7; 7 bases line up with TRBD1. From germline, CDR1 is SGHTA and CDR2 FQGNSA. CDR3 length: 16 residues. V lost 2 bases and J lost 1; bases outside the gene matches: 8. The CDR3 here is CASSLRARQGSYEQYF. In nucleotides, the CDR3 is TGTGCCAGCAGCTTACGGGCCCGACAGGGATCCTACGAGCAGTACTTC.

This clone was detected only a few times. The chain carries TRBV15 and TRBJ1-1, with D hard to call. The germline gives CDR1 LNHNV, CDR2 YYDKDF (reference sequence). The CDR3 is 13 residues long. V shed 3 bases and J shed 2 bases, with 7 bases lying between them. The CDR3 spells CATSSRENTEAFF. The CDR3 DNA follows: TGTGCCACCAGCAGCCGGGAAAACACTGAAGCTTTCTTT.